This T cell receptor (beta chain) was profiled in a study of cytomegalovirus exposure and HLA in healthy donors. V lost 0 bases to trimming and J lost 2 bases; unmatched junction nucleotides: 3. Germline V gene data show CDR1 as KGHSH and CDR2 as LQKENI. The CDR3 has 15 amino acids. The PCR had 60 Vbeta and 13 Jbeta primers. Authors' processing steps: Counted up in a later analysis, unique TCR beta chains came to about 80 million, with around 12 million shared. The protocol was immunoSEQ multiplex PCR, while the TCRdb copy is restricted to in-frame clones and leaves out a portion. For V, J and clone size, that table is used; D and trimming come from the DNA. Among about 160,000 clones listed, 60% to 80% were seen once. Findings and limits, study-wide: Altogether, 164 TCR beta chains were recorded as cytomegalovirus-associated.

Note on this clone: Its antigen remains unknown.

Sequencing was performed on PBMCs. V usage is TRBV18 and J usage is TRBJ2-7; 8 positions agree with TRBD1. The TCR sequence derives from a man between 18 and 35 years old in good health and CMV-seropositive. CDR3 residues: CASSPPGTGTYEQYF. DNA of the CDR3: TGTGCCAGCTCACCACCAGGGACAGGTACCTACGAGCAGTACTTC.